These 27 T cell receptor beta chains were all obtained from the same sample, sequenced in a study of T cell responses to AZD1222 COVID-19 vaccine. Generated by immunoSEQ multiplex PCR, the TCRdb table keeps only in-frame clones and is missing some. This sample carries approximately 76,000 clones, approximately 88% of them seen once, and the ten largest clones take approximately 19%. Here the sequenced sample was peripheral blood, taken on day 0 of AZD1222 vaccination. The receptors derive from an adult in good health.

The rearrangement uses TRBV6-5 and TRBJ2-7, with D unclear. V lost 2 bases and J lost 0, with 8 bases in between. The germline CDR1 and CDR2 sequences are MNHEY and SVGAGI. CDR3 length equals 14 residues. In DNA, the CDR3 is TGTGCCAGCAGTTACGACGTGGACTCCTACGAGCAGTACTTC. Its protein is CASSYDVDSYEQYF.

This clone was observed once. The J gene is TRBJ2-2, the V gene TRBV2; D gene ambiguous. Germline CDR1 is SNHLY and CDR2 is FYNNEI. V lost 5 bases to trimming and J lost 0 bases, with 10 bases between them. This CDR3 spans 15 amino acids. This CDR3 is CASSPESANTGELFF. CDR3 DNA: TGTGCCAGCAGTCCTGAATCCGCGAACACCGGGGAGCTGTTTTTT.

This clone rates as medium-sized. V is TRBV4-2 and J is TRBJ1-2, with no clear D. Germline V CDR1 and CDR2: LGHNA, YNFKEQ. This CDR3 is 16 amino acids long. V gave up 4 bases and J gave up 5 bases, with 20 bases separating them. CDR3 amino acids: CASSREVGLTGYGYTF. In DNA, the CDR3 is TGTGCCAGCAGCCGGGAGGTAGGCCTCACGGGGTATGGCTACACCTTC.

This clone was seen a single time. The chain combines TRBV18 with TRBJ2-2; unclear D gene. The V end lost 0 bases, the J end lost 6 bases, and 8 bases lay between the germline ends. This CDR3 has 14 residues. Per the germline V gene, CDR1 is KGHSH and CDR2 is LQKENI. The CDR3 protein is CASSPPSRAGELFF. The CDR3 DNA reads as TGTGCCAGCTCACCACCGAGTCGGGCCGGGGAGCTGTTTTTT.

The chain recombines TRBV29-1 with TRBJ1-1; no firm D call. CDR3 size: 13 residues. From germline, CDR1 is SQVTM and CDR2 ANQGSEA. The V end lost 6 bases, the J end lost 4 bases, and 15 bases lay between the germline ends. This chain's CDR3 is CSVKGGRGTEAFF. The CDR3 nucleotides read TGCAGCGTGAAGGGAGGGCGTGGCACTGAAGCTTTCTTT.

The chain couples TRBV6-6 to TRBJ2-1; D perhaps matches TRBD1 (5 bases). Trimming removed 6 bases at V and 10 bases at J, with 16 bases between. Germline V gene lookup returns CDR1 MNHNY and CDR2 SVGAGI (reference sequence). CDR3 size: 13 residues. The CDR3 DNA reads TGTGCCAGCAGCAACAAACAGGTTCGGGAGCAGTTCTTC. Its protein product is CASSNKQVREQFF.

The rearrangement uses TRBV5-1 and TRBJ1-4; D unresolved. V was cut by 5 bases and J by 6 bases, with 20 bases left in between. The germline CDR1 and CDR2 sequences are SGHRS and YFSETQ. The CDR3 totals 16 residues. This CDR3 reads CASSDIGTLRDEKLFF. The CDR3 DNA reads as TGCGCCAGCAGTGACATCGGCACCTTACGGGATGAAAAACTGTTTTTT.

The chain couples TRBV6-5 to TRBJ2-2; 7 nucleotides align to TRBD2. The length of the CDR3 is 14 residues. Germline lookup yields CDR1 MNHEY and CDR2 SVGAGI. J lost 6 bases, V lost 6 bases, and 7 bases had no gene match. The CDR3 bases are TGTGCCAGCAGCCTACTAGCGTACTCCGGGGAGCTGTTTTTT. This gives the protein CASSLLAYSGELFF.

The rearrangement links TRBV4-2 to TRBJ1-3; D is perhaps TRBD1 (5 bases). This CDR3 spans 16 amino acids. V was trimmed by 4 bases and J by 0 bases, leaving 13 bases between them. The germline V gene encodes CDR1 LGHNA and CDR2 YNFKEQ. The CDR3 region is CASSPWGRRSGNTIYF. The CDR3 DNA is TGTGCCAGCAGCCCCTGGGGCAGGCGCTCTGGAAACACCATATATTTT.

This clone has just one count. The chain joins TRBV19 to TRBJ2-7, with D perhaps given as TRBD1 or TRBD2 (5 bases each). The germline gives CDR1 LNHDA, CDR2 SQIVND (reference sequence). V lost 5 bases to trimming and J lost 2 bases, with 13 bases between them. The CDR3 has 14 residues. CDR3 DNA sequence: TGTGCCAGTAGTTCCCTGGGGGTACCCTACGAGCAGTACTTC. The encoded protein is CASSSLGVPYEQYF.

The chain couples TRBV5-1 to TRBJ2-5; D remains ambiguous. CDR1 SGHRS and CDR2 YFSETQ come from the germline V gene. CDR3 length equals 13 residues. V was trimmed by 4 bases and J by 0 bases, leaving 7 bases between them. The CDR3 DNA sequence: TGCGCCAGCAGCACCACGTACCAAGAGACCCAGTACTTC. Protein product: CASSTTYQETQYF.

The chain combines TRBV2 with TRBJ1-5, with D possibly TRBD1 on 6 matching bases. The germline gives CDR1 SNHLY, CDR2 FYNNEI. Trimming left V 1 base short and J 5 bases short, with 12 bases between. The length of the CDR3 is 15 residues. In DNA form, the CDR3 reads TGTGCCAGCAGTGAAGTTTACAGGGCGGATCAGCCCCAGCATTTT. It translates to CASSEVYRADQPQHF. The full variable domain, in which reference TRBV2 and TRBJ1-5 provide the parts outside the CDR3, is EPEVTQTPSHQVTQMGQEVILRCVPISNHLYFYWYRQILGQKVEFLVSFYNNEISEKSEIFDDQFSVERPDGSNFTLKIRSTKLEDSAMYFCASSEVYRADQPQHFGDGTRLSIL.

This clone was seen a single time. V usage is TRBV11-3 and J usage is TRBJ2-3, with D hard to call. The germline V gene encodes CDR1 SGHNT and CDR2 YENEEA. CDR3 size: 13 residues. The V end lost 1 base, the J end lost 2 bases, and 4 bases lay between the germline ends. CDR3 DNA sequence: TGTGCCAGCAGCTTAGGCCCCACAGATACGCAGTATTTT. Translation: CASSLGPTDTQYF.

The rearrangement joins TRBV6-2 or TRBV6-3 to TRBJ2-3, with 13 bases that match TRBD2. Germline V gene data show CDR1 as MNHEY and CDR2 as SVGEGT. V gave up 2 bases and J gave up 4 bases; unmatched junction bases: 0. This CDR3 is 15 amino acids long. CDR3 in amino acids: CASSYTSGGADTQYF. The CDR3 nucleotides are TGTGCCAGCAGTTACACTAGCGGGGGGGCAGATACGCAGTATTTT.

This chain links TRBV6-1 with TRBJ1-5, with a weak D call TRBD1 (5 bases). Trimming removed 1 base from V and 0 bases from J, with 16 bases in between. The germline gives CDR1 MNHNS, CDR2 SASEGT. The CDR3 spans 18 residues. DNA of the CDR3: TGTGCCAGCAGTGAAGGGACACGAGTTTTTGGTAGCAATCAGCCCCAGCATTTT. It specifies CASSEGTRVFGSNQPQHF.

The V gene is TRBV6-5, the J gene TRBJ1-2; TRBD1 matches at 11 bases. Germline lookup yields CDR1 MNHEY and CDR2 SVGAGI. The CDR3 has 12 residues. V dropped 8 bases and J dropped 7; count of bases not matched to a gene: 3. CDR3 residues: CASSGTGGGYTF. DNA of the CDR3: TGTGCCAGCTCCGGGACAGGGGGTGGCTACACCTTC.

The chain carries TRBV12-5 and TRBJ2-1; TRBD2 agrees at 14 bases. Germline assignment: CDR1 LGHNT and CDR2 FRNRAP. Trimming removed 4 bases from V and 12 bases from J; junction bases left unmatched: 5. The CDR3 runs 14 residues. The CDR3 bases are TGTGCTAGTGGTTCCGGGACTAGCGGGGGCGTGCAGTTCTTC. As protein: CASGSGTSGGVQFF.

This sequence joins TRBV9 and TRBJ1-6; D is unclear. The CDR3 contains 17 residues. Deletions cut 2 bases from V and 7 bases from J, with 19 bases between. Germline-derived CDR1 and CDR2 are SGDLS and YYNGEE. The CDR3 DNA reads as TGTGCCAGCAGCGTTTCGGGAGGACCTACCCCCAATTCACCCCTCCACTTT. It specifies CASSVSGGPTPNSPLHF.

The chain employs TRBV4-1 and TRBJ2-5; a possible D gene is TRBD1 (6 bases). With 3 bases removed from V and 4 bases from J, the gap between germline ends came to 15 bases. The CDR3 contains 15 residues. CDR1 and CDR2 (germline): MGHRA, YSYEKL. The CDR3, as DNA: TGCGCCAGCAGCCAGGGGGCAGGGGCTGGAGAGACCCAGTACTTC. It is translated as CASSQGAGAGETQYF.

This clone was recorded a few times. The chain uses TRBV28 and TRBJ2-1; D not certain. V was trimmed by 4 bases and J by 12 bases, leaving 13 bases between them. This CDR3 is 12 amino acids long. Germline CDR1 and CDR2: MDHEN and SYDVKM. The CDR3 DNA reads TGTGCCAGCAGTTCCATCCGACTTGTGCAGTTCTTC. This sequence encodes CASSSIRLVQFF. Together with reference TRBV28 and TRBJ2-1, the CDR3 gives the full variable domain: DVKVTQSSRYLVKRTGEKVFLECVQDMDHENMFWYRQDPGLGLRLIYFSYDVKMKEKGDIPEGYSVSREKKERFSLILESASTNQTSMYLCASSSIRLVQFFGPGTRLTVL.

The J gene is TRBJ2-7, the V gene TRBV5-1; 14 bases are shared with TRBD2. The CDR3 contains 14 residues. Germline assignment: CDR1 SGHRS and CDR2 YFSETQ. The V gene end was trimmed by 5 bases and the J gene end by 8 bases; junction bases not matched to a gene: 6. The CDR3 nucleotides read TGCGCCAGCAGTACGGGACTAGCGGGGGTCCAGCAGTACTTC. This codes for CASSTGLAGVQQYF.

The V call is TRBV4-1, the J call TRBJ1-4, with D possibly matching TRBD1 (6 bases). CDR1 and CDR2 from the germline V gene are MGHRA and YSYEKL. CDR3 size: 15 residues. Trimming pared 7 bases from V and 7 bases from J, leaving 19 bases between. CDR3 protein: CASTREGGGSEKLFF. The CDR3 DNA sequence: TGCGCCAGCACCCGCGAAGGGGGGGGTAGTGAAAAACTGTTTTTT.

The rearrangement uses TRBV11-3 and TRBJ1-1; D not certain. Trimming pared 2 bases from V and 4 bases from J, leaving 8 bases between. Per germline, CDR1 SGHNT and CDR2 YENEEA. The CDR3 is 13 amino acids. This chain's CDR3 is CASSLFRGTEAFF. CDR3 nucleotides: TGTGCCAGCAGCTTATTCCGGGGCACTGAAGCTTTCTTT. Together with reference TRBV11-3 and TRBJ1-1, the CDR3 gives the full variable domain: EAGVVQSPRYKIIEKKQPVAFWCNPISGHNTLYWYLQNLGQGPELLIRYENEEAVDDSQLPKDRFSAERLKGVDSTLKIQPAELGDSAVYLCASSLFRGTEAFFGQGTRLTVV.

V gene TRBV3-1 (or the pseudogene TRBV3-2) combines with J gene TRBJ2-5; unclear D gene. Germline lookup yields CDR1 LGHDT and CDR2 YNNKEL (reference sequence). The CDR3 runs to 12 residues. The V end was cut by 1 base, the J end by 5 bases, with 5 bases between. CDR3 nucleotide sequence: TGTGCCAGCAGCCAAGCGTTTGAGACCCAGTACTTC. Its translation: CASSQAFETQYF.

The chain carries TRBV19 and TRBJ2-7, with 7 bases aligning to TRBD1. This CDR3 has 12 residues. V lost 4 bases to trimming and J lost 6 bases; unmatched junction nucleotides: 3. CDR1 is LNHDA, CDR2 SQIVND, per germline (reference sequence). DNA for the CDR3: TGTGCCAGTAGTAAAGGGACAGTCGAGCAGTACTTC. This encodes CASSKGTVEQYF.

J is TRBJ2-2 and V is TRBV19, with TRBD2 matching over 9 bases. Losses at the gene ends were 5 bases for V and 6 bases for J; bases not matched to a gene: 7. This CDR3 is built from 15 residues. Germline loops: CDR1 LNHDA, CDR2 SQIVND (reference sequence). The CDR3 sequence: CASSPGTSKAGELFF. CDR3 DNA: TGTGCCAGTAGTCCCGGGACTAGCAAGGCCGGGGAGCTGTTTTTT.

The chain recombines TRBV7-9 with TRBJ2-5; TRBD1 is a possible D gene (6 bases). The germline CDR1 and CDR2 sequences are SEHNR and FQNEAQ (reference sequence). Trimming removed 1 base from V and 5 bases from J, with 17 bases in between. This CDR3 has 16 residues. CDR3 in amino acids: CASSLGLTGTYETQYF. The CDR3 region has the DNA TGTGCCAGCAGCTTAGGCCTGACCGGGACATATGAGACCCAGTACTTC.